This paragraph reports one TCR beta chain. The sample comes from a study of blood T cell repertoires in COVID-19. Across the study: The United States, Italy and Spain supplied acute and convalescent COVID-19 samples. T cells, B-cell-depleted T cells, or PBMCs provided the cDNA or gDNA that served as material.

Per the study methods: Reference gene primer amplification gave nucleated cell count estimates. TCRdb's table, derived via immunoSEQ multiplex PCR, lists solely in-frame clones and lacks some. V and J calls and clone size are copied from that table; D and trimming were computed from the DNA. In the table there are about 63,000 clones, 70% to 80% of which are singletons. The CDR3 length is 19 residues. J was trimmed by 0 bases and V by 5 bases; bases with no gene match: 13. From germline, CDR1 is LNHNV and CDR2 YYDKDF (reference sequence). The receptor's source is a human donor in a cohort sampled during active COVID-19. Sample: peripheral blood. V usage is TRBV15 and J usage is TRBJ1-1; 12 bases are shared with TRBD1. The CDR3 sequence is CATSLAGQGATIMNTEAFF. The CDR3 region has the DNA TGTGCCACCAGCCTTGCGGGACAGGGGGCGACAATAATGAACACTGAAGCTTTCTTT.